What follows describes a single T cell receptor (beta chain). Its antigen remains unidentified. These data are taken from a study of cytomegalovirus exposure and HLA in healthy donors. Study-wide findings and caveats: Across donors, sequencing depth was assumed by presence/absence analyses to be roughly uniform.

Germline-derived CDR1 and CDR2 are GTSNPN and SVGIG (reference sequence). This CDR3 contains 11 residues. Trimming removed 4 bases from V and 6 bases from J, with 8 bases in between. Primers: 60 Vbeta forward and 13 Jbeta reverse. Profiling relied on immunoSEQ multiplex PCR, and the TCRdb table lists in-frame clones only, not all of them. Here the sample spans approximately 88,000 clones, approximately 77% being singletons. This sequence originates from a man in his thirties or forties in good health and CMV-seronegative. What was sequenced was PBMCs. This sequence joins TRBV30 and TRBJ2-3; no reliable D call. In nucleotides, the CDR3 is TGTGCCTGGACCCAAGAGGATACGCAGTATTTT. This gives the protein CAWTQEDTQYF.